Below are 7 T cell receptor beta chains sequenced from a single sample in a study of CD8 T cells in ankylosing spondylitis. Findings of the study overall: Within ankylosing spondylitis blood, a TCR beta motif made up of several highly homologous variants appeared to be characteristic.

These receptors have no known antigen. Via MiXCR, TCRdb re-called the 5' RACE reads, giving one row per CDR3 protein. The sample holds around 770,000 distinct CDR3 sequences; about an eighth are singletons and the top ten take under 0.6%. The sample comprised blood, either unsorted or a sorted T cell fraction (not recorded which). Source of these receptors: a male donor with ankylosing spondylitis.

The chain carries TRBV5-1 and TRBJ2-3; 12 bases agree with TRBD2. The trim removed 8 bases at V and 3 bases at J, leaving 7 bases unmatched. The V gene's germline CDR1 is SGHRS and CDR2 YFSETQ. The CDR3 consists of 15 residues. The CDR3 protein is CASKTSGSFTDTQYF. In nucleotides, the CDR3 is TGCGCCAGTAAGACTAGCGGGAGTTTTACAGATACGCAGTATTTT.

This chain joins TRBV5-6 and TRBJ2-3; D remains ambiguous. The V gene lost 6 bases and the J gene lost 4 bases, with 18 bases spanning the gap. This CDR3 comprises 15 residues. The germline V gene has CDR1 SGHDT and CDR2 YYEEEE. The CDR3 bases are TGTGCCAGCACCCCTCGGGCAGCCCCTCCAGATACGCAGTATTTT. Residues: CASTPRAAPPDTQYF.

At least ten counts were recorded for this clonotype. This chain links TRBV20-1 with TRBJ1-5; no reliable D call. Trimming removed 2 bases from V and 6 bases from J, with 11 bases in between. Germline CDR1 reads DFQATT; CDR2 reads SNEGSKA (reference sequence). This CDR3 spans 13 amino acids. The chain's CDR3 is CSARRSLGQPQHF. CDR3 in DNA: TGCAGTGCTAGAAGGAGCCTGGGTCAGCCCCAGCATTTT.

The chain couples TRBV27 to TRBJ1-1; D not certain. V was shortened by 5 bases and J by 3 bases, with 19 bases between the two germline ends. The CDR3 is 16 residues long. Per germline, CDR1 MNHEY and CDR2 SMNVEV (reference sequence). This CDR3 is CASSIRRVLWDTEAFF. CDR3 nucleotide sequence: TGTGCCAGCAGTATTAGACGGGTTCTGTGGGACACTGAAGCTTTCTTT.

V and J are TRBV3-1 and TRBJ1-5, with D perhaps matching TRBD1 (5 bases). The V gene lost 8 bases and the J gene lost 4 bases, with 12 bases spanning the gap. This CDR3 has 13 residues. The germline V gene encodes CDR1 LGHDT and CDR2 YNNKEL (reference sequence). The CDR3: CASGRGGNQPQHF. CDR3 DNA: TGTGCCAGCGGTCGTGGGGGAAATCAGCCCCAGCATTTT.

This clonotype was observed a few times. The chain is built from TRBV12-3 or TRBV12-4 and TRBJ2-3; 9 bases fit TRBD1. Trimming took 2 bases from V and 2 from J; bases not matched to a gene: 8. There are 17 residues in the CDR3. The CDR3 sequence: CASSLPWGQGTTDTQYF. In nucleotides, the CDR3 is TGTGCCAGCAGTTTACCCTGGGGACAGGGTACCACAGATACGCAGTATTTT.

This clonotype was detected only a few times. This rearrangement joins TRBV20-1 to TRBJ2-7; D possibly corresponds to TRBD1 (6 bases). Trimming took off 4 bases at V and 2 bases at J, with 12 bases between the two ends. The germline CDR1 and CDR2 sequences are DFQATT and SNEGSKA (reference sequence). The CDR3 is made up of 13 amino acids. The CDR3 spells CSAITGITYEQYF. The CDR3 bases are TGCAGTGCTATCACAGGGATAACCTACGAGCAGTACTTC.